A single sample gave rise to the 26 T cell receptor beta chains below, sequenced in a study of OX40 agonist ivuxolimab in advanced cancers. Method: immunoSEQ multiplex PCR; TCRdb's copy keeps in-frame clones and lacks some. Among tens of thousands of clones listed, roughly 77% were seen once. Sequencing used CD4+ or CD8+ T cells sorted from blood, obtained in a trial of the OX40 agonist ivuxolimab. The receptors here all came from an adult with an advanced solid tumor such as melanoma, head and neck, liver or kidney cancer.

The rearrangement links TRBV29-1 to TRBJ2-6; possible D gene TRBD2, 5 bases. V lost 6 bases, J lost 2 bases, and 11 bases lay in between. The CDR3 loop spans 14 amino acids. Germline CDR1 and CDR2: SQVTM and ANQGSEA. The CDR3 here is CSVVTGAGANVLTF. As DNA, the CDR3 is TGCAGCGTGGTCACCGGGGCTGGGGCCAACGTCCTGACTTTC.

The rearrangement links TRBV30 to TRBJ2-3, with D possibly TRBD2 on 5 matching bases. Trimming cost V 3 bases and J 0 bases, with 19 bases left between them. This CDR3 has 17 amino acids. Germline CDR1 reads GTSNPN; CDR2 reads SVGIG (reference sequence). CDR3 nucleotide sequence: TGTGCCTGGAGCGGAGGATTGGGCAGATCTAGCACAGATACGCAGTATTTT. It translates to CAWSGGLGRSSTDTQYF.

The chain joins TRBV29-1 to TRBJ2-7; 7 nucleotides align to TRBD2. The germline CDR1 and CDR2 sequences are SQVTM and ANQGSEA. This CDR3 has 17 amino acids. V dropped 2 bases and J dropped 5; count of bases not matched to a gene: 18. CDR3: CSVEPSLWRERINEQYF. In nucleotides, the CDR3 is TGCAGCGTTGAACCTTCTTTGTGGCGGGAGCGTATAAACGAGCAGTACTTC.

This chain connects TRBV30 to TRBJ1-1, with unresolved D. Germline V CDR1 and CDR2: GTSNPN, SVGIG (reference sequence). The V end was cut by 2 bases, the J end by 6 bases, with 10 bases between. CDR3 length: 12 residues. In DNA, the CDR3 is TGTGCCTGGAGTATGAGTCGTGCTGAAGCTTTCTTT. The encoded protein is CAWSMSRAEAFF.

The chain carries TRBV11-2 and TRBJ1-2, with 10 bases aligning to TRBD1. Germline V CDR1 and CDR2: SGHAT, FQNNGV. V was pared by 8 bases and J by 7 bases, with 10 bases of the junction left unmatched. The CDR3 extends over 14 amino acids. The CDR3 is CASVSDRGLGGYTF. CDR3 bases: TGTGCCAGCGTATCCGACAGGGGGCTTGGTGGCTACACCTTC.

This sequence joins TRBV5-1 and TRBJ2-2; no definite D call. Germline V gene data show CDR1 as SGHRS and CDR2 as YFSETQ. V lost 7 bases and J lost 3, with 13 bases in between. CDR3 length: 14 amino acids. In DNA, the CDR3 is TGCGCCAGCGTAGGGCAGGCCGACACCGGGGAGCTGTTTTTT. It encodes CASVGQADTGELFF.

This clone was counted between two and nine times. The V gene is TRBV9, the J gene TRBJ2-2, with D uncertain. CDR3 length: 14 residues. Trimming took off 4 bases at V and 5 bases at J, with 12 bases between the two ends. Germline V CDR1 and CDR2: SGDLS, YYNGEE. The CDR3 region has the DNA TGTGCCAGCAGCCTGCTGGGTGATACCGGGGAGCTGTTTTTT. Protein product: CASSLLGDTGELFF.

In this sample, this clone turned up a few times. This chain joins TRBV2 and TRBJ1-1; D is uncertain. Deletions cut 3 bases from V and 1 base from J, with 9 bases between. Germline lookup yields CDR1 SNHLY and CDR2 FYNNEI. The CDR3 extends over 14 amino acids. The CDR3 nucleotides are TGTGCCAGCAGTGACAGAAAGGGGAACACTGAAGCTTTCTTT. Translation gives CASSDRKGNTEAFF.

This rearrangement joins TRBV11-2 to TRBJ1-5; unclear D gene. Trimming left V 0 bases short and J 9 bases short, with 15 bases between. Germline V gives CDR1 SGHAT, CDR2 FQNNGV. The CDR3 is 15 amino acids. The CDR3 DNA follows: TGTGCCAGCAGCTTAGATCGGAACGGACCTTTGCCCCAGCATTTT. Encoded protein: CASSLDRNGPLPQHF.

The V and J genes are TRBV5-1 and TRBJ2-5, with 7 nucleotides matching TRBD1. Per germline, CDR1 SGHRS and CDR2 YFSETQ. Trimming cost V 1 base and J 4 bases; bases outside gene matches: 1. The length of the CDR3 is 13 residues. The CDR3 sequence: CASSLNRGETQYF. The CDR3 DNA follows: TGCGCCAGCAGCTTGAACAGGGGAGAGACCCAGTACTTC.

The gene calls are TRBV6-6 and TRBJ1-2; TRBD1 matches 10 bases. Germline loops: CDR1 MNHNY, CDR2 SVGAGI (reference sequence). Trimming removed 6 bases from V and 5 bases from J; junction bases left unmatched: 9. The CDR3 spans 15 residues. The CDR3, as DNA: TGTGCCAGCAGAGCATCGGGACAGGGGATATATGGCTACACCTTC. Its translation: CASRASGQGIYGYTF.

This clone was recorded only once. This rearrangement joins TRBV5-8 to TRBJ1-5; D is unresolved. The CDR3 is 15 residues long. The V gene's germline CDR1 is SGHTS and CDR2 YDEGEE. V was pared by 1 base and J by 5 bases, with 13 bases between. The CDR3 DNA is TGTGCCAGCAGCTTGTTTTCCGGGAGAGATCAGCCCCAGCATTTT. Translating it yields CASSLFSGRDQPQHF. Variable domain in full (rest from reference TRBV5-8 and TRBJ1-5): EAGVTQSPTHLIKTRGQQATLRCSPISGHTSVYWYQQALGLGLQFLLWYDEGEERNRGNFPPRFSGRQFPNYSSELNVNALELEDSALYLCASSLFSGRDQPQHFGDGTRLSIL.

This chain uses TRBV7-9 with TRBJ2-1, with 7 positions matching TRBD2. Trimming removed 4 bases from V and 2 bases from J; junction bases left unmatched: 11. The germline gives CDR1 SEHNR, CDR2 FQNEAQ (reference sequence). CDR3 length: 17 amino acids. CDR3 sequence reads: CASSSPDIGLAYNEQFF. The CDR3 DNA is TGTGCCAGCAGCTCACCAGACATTGGACTAGCCTACAATGAGCAGTTCTTC.

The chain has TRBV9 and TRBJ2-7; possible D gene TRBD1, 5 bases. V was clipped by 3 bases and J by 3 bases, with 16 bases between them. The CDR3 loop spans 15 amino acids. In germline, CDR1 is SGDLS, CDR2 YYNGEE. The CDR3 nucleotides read TGTGCCAGCAGCGCTCAGACAGTTTCCCTCTACGAGCAGTACTTC. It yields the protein CASSAQTVSLYEQYF.

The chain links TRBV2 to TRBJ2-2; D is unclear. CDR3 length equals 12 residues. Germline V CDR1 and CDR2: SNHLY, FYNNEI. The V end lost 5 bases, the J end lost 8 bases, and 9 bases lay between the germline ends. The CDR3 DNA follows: TGTGCCAGCAGTCCAAATTTGGGGGAGCTGTTTTTT. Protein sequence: CASSPNLGELFF.

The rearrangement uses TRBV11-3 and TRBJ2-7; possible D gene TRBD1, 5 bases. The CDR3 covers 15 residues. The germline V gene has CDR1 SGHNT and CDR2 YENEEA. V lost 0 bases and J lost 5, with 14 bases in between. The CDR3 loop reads CASSLDRQGAHEQYF. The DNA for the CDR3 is TGTGCCAGCAGCTTAGATCGGCAAGGGGCCCACGAGCAGTACTTC. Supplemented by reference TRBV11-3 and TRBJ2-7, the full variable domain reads EAGVVQSPRYKIIEKKQPVAFWCNPISGHNTLYWYLQNLGQGPELLIRYENEEAVDDSQLPKDRFSAERLKGVDSTLKIQPAELGDSAVYLCASSLDRQGAHEQYFGPGTRLTVT.

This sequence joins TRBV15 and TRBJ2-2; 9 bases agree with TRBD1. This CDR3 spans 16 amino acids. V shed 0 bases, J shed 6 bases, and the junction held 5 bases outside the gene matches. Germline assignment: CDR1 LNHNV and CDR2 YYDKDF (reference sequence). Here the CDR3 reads CATSRDRTGVPGELFF. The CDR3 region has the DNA TGTGCCACCAGCAGAGATAGGACAGGGGTCCCCGGGGAGCTGTTTTTT.

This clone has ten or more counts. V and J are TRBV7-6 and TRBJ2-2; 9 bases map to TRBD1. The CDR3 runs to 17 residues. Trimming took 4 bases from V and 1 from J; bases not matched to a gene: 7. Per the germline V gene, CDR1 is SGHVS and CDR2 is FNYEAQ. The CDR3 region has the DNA TGTGCCAGCAGCTCGGCCGGGACAGGGATGAACACCGGGGAGCTGTTTTTT. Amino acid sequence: CASSSAGTGMNTGELFF.

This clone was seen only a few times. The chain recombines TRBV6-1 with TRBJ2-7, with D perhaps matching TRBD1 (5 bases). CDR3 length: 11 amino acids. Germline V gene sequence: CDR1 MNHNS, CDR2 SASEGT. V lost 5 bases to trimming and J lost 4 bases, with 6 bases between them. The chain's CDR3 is CASSRQYEQYF. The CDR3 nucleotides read TGTGCCAGCAGTCGACAGTACGAGCAGTACTTC.

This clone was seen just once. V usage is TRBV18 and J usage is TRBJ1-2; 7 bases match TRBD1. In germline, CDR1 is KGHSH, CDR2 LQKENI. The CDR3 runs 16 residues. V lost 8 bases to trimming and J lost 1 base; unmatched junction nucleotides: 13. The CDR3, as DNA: TGTGCCAGCACCGGGACAGCAGGAAATAATAACTATGGCTACACCTTC. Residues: CASTGTAGNNNYGYTF.

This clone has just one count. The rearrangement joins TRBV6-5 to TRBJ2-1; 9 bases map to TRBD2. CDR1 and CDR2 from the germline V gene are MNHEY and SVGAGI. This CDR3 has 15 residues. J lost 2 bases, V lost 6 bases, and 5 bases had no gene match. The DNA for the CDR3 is TGTGCCAGCAGGTTTACTAGCGGGCCCTACAATGAGCAGTTCTTC. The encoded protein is CASRFTSGPYNEQFF.

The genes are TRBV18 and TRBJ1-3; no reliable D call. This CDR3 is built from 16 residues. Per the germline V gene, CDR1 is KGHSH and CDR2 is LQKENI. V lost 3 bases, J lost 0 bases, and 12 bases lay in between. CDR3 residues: CASSPPSLTSGNTIYF. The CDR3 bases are TGTGCCAGCTCACCCCCATCGTTGACCTCTGGAAACACCATATATTTT.

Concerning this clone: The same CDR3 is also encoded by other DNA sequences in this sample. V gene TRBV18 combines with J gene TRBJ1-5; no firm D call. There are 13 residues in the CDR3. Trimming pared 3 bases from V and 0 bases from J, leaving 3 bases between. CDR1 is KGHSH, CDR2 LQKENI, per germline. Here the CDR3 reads CASSPGSNQPQHF. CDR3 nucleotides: TGTGCCAGCTCACCGGGTAGCAATCAGCCCCAGCATTTT.

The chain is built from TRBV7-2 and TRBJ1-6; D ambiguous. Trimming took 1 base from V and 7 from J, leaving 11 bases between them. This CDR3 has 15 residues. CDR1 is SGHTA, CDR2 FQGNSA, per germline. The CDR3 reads CASSLVRTNNSPLHF. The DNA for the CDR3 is TGTGCCAGCAGCTTAGTTCGGACGAACAATTCACCCCTCCACTTT.

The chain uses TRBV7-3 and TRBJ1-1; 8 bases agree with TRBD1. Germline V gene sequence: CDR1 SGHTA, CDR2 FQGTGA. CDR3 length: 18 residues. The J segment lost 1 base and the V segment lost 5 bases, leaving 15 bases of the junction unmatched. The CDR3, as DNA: TGTGCCAGCAGCCCACAACCGACAGGGGCAGTTCGGAACACTGAAGCTTTCTTT. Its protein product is CASSPQPTGAVRNTEAFF.

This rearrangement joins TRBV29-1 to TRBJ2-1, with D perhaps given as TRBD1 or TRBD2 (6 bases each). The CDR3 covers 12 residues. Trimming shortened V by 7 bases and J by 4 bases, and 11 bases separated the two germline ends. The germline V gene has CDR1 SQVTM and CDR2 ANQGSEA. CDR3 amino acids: CSGGADYNEQFF. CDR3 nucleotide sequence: TGCAGCGGGGGGGCCGATTACAATGAGCAGTTCTTC.